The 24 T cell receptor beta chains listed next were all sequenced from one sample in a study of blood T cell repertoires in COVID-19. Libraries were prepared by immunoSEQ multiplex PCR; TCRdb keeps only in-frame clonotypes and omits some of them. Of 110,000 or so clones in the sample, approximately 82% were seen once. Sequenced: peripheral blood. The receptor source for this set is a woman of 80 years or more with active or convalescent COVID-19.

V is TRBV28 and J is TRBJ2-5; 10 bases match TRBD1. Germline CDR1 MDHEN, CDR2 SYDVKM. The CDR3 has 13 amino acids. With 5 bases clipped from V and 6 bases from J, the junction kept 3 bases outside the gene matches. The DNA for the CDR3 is TGTGCCAGCAGTCGACAGGGGGCAAAGACCCAGTACTTC. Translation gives CASSRQGAKTQYF.

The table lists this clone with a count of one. This chain's CDR3 is CASSARLAGNTDTQYF. DNA of the CDR3: TGTGCCAGCAGCGCCAGACTAGCGGGGAACACAGATACGCAGTATTTT. The chain recombines TRBV9 with TRBJ2-3; 11 nucleotides line up with TRBD2. Germline lookup yields CDR1 SGDLS and CDR2 YYNGEE. This CDR3 spans 16 amino acids. V lost 3 bases and J lost 2; bases outside the gene matches: 5.

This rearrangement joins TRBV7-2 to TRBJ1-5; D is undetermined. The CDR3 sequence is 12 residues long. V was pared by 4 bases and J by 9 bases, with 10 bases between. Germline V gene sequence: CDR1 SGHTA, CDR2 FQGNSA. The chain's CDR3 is CASSSSAGPQHF. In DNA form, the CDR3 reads TGTGCCAGCAGCTCCTCAGCGGGGCCCCAGCATTTT.

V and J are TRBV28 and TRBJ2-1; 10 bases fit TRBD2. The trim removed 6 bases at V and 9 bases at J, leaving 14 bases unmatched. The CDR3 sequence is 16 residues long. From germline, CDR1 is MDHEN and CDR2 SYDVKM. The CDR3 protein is CASRRRGLAGVGEQFF. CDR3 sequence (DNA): TGTGCCAGCAGGAGGCGCGGGCTAGCGGGAGTCGGTGAGCAGTTCTTC.

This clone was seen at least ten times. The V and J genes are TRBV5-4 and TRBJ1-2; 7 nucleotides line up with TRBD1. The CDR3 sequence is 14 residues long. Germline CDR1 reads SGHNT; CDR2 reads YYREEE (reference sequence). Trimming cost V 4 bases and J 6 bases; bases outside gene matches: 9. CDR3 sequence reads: CASSRTGAEDGYTF. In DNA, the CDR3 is TGTGCCAGCAGCCGTACAGGGGCTGAGGATGGCTACACCTTC.

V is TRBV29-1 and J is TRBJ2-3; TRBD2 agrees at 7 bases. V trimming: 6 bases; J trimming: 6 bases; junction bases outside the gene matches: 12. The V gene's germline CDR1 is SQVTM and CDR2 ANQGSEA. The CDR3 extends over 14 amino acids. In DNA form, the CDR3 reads TGCAGCGTCGACGGACTAGAACTTGGTGATACGCAGTATTTT. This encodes CSVDGLELGDTQYF.

The CDR3 coding sequence is TGTGCCAGCAGCCCTAGCGGAACTCCCCGGTGGGAGCAGTTCTTC. It specifies CASSPSGTPRWEQFF. The chain has TRBV11-1 and TRBJ2-1; the match to TRBD2 covers 7 bases. The CDR3 extends over 15 amino acids. Germline CDR1 is SGHAT and CDR2 is FQDESV (reference sequence). V was clipped by 5 bases and J by 10 bases; unmatched bases: 14.

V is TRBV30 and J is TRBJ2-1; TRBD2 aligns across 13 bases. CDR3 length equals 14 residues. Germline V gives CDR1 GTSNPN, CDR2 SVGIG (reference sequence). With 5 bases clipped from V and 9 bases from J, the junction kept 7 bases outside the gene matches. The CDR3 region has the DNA TGTGCCTGGCGGACTAGCGGGAGTGGGGCTGAGCAGTTCTTC. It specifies CAWRTSGSGAEQFF.

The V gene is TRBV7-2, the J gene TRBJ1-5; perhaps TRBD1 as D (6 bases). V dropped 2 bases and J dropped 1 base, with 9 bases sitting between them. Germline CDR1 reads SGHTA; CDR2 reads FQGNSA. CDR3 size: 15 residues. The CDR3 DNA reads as TGTGCCAGCAGCTTATGGCAGGGGAGCAATCAGCCCCAGCATTTT. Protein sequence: CASSLWQGSNQPQHF. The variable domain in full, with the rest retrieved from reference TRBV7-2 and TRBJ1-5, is GAGVSQSPSNKVTEKGKDVELRCDPISGHTALYWYRQSLGQGLEFLIYFQGNSAPDKSGLPSDRFSAERTGGSVSTLTIQRTQQEDSAVYLCASSLWQGSNQPQHFGDGTRLSIL.

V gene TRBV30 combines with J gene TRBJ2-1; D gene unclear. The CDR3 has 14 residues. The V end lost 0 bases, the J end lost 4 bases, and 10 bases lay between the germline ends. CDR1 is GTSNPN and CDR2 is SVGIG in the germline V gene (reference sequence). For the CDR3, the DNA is TGTGCCTGGAGTGTAGCGTTCTCGTACAATGAGCAGTTCTTC. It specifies CAWSVAFSYNEQFF.

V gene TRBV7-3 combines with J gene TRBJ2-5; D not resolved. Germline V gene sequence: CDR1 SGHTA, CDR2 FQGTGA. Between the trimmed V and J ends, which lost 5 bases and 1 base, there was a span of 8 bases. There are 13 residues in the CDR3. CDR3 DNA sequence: TGTGCCAGCAGCCGAGACACCCAAGAGACCCAGTACTTC. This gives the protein CASSRDTQETQYF.

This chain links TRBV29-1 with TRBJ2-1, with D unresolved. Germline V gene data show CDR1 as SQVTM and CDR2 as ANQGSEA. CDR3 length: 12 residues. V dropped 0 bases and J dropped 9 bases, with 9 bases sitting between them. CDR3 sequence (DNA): TGCAGCGTTGAAGACCTTGGGCGTGAGCAGTTCTTC. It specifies CSVEDLGREQFF.

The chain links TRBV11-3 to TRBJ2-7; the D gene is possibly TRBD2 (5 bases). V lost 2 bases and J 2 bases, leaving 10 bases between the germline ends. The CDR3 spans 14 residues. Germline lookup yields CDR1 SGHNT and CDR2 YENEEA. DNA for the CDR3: TGTGCCAGCAGCTTAAACGGGAAGACCTACGAGCAGTACTTC. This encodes CASSLNGKTYEQYF.

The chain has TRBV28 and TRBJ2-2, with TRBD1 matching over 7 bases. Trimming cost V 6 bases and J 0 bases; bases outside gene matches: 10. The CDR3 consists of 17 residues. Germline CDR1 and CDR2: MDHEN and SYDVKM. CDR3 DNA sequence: TGTGCCAGCAGCAGCCCCTCGGACAGGCCGAACACCGGGGAGCTGTTTTTT. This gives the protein CASSSPSDRPNTGELFF. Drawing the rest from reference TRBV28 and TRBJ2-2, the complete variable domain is DVKVTQSSRYLVKRTGEKVFLECVQDMDHENMFWYRQDPGLGLRLIYFSYDVKMKEKGDIPEGYSVSREKKERFSLILESASTNQTSMYLCASSSPSDRPNTGELFFGEGSRLTVL.

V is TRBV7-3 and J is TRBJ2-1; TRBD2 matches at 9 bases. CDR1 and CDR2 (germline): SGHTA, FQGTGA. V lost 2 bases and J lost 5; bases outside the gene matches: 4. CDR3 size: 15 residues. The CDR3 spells CASSLGLAGNNEQFF. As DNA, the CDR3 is TGTGCCAGCAGCTTAGGGCTAGCGGGGAACAATGAGCAGTTCTTC.

The CDR3 loop is CSVEPRGCRTKLYEQYF. The CDR3 bases are TGCAGCGTTGAACCCCGAGGGTGTAGAACTAAACTCTACGAGCAGTACTTC. This chain joins TRBV29-1 and TRBJ2-7; D is perhaps TRBD2 (5 bases). Looked up from germline, CDR1 is SQVTM and CDR2 is ANQGSEA. Trimming shortened V by 2 bases and J by 3 bases, and 23 bases separated the two germline ends. The CDR3 loop spans 17 amino acids.

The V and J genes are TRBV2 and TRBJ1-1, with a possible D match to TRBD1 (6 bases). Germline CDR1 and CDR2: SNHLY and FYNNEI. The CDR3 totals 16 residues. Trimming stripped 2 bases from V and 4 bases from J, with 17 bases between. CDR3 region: CASSENRQAYSTEAFF. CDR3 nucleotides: TGTGCCAGCAGTGAAAACCGACAGGCCTACAGCACTGAAGCTTTCTTT.

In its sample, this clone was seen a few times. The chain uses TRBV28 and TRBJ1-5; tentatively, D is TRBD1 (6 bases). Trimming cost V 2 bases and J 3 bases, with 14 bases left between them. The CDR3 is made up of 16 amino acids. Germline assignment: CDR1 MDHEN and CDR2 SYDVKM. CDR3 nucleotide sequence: TGTGCCAGCAGTTTAGCCAACAGGGTGCCCAATCAGCCCCAGCATTTT. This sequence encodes CASSLANRVPNQPQHF.

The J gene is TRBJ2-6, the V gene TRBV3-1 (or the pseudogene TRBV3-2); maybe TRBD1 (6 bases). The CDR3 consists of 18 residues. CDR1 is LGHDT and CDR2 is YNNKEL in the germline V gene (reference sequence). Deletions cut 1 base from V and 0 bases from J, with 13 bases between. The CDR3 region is CASSQGTVLVSGANVLTF. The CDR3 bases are TGTGCCAGCAGCCAAGGGACAGTTCTCGTCTCTGGGGCCAACGTCCTGACTTTC.

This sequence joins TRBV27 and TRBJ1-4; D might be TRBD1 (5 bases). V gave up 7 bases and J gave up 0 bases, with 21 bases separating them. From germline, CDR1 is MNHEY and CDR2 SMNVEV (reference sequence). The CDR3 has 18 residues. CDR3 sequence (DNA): TGTGCCAGCACTAAACTGGGGGGGTTAGGGGCAACTAATGAAAAACTGTTTTTT. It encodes CASTKLGGLGATNEKLFF.

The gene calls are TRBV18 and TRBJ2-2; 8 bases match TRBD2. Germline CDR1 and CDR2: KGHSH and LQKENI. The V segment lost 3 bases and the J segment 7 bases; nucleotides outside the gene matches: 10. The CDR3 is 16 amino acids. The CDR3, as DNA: TGTGCCAGCTCACCTATCCAGCGGGAGCTACTCGGGGAGCTGTTTTTT. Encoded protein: CASSPIQRELLGELFF.

CDR3 amino acids: CASSLEGGSQETQYF. The CDR3 DNA is TGTGCCAGCAGCCTGGAAGGGGGCTCCCAAGAGACCCAGTACTTC. The rearrangement uses TRBV7-6 and TRBJ2-5; 7 nucleotides align to TRBD1. CDR1 and CDR2 (germline): SGHVS, FNYEAQ. The J segment lost 1 base and the V segment lost 5 bases, leaving 7 bases of the junction unmatched. There are 15 residues in the CDR3.

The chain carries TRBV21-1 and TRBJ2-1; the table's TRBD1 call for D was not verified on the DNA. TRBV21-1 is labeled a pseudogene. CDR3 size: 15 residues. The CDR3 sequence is CASSKASRDYNEQFF. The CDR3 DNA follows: TGTGCCAGCAGCAAGGCAAGCAGGGACTACAATGAGCAGTTCTTC.

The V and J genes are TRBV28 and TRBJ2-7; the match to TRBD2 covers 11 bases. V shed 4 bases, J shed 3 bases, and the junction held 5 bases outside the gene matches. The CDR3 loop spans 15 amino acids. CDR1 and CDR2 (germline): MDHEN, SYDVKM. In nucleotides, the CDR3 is TGTGCCAGCAGTTCCTGGACTAGCGGGTTCTACGAGCAGTACTTC. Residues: CASSSWTSGFYEQYF.